The 24 T cell receptor beta chains given below trace back to one sample, sequenced in a study of T cell changes during pregnancy in multiple sclerosis. Assay used: immunoSEQ multiplex PCR; TCRdb lists only in-frame clones, some missing. The sample holds roughly 52,000 clones, around 89% seen once. Sequencing used CD4+ T cells from peripheral blood mononuclear cells, obtained in the first trimester of pregnancy. These receptors were collected from a female donor with multiple sclerosis, enrolled in a pregnancy study.

The chain joins TRBV29-1 to TRBJ2-3; the match to TRBD2 covers 10 bases. The CDR3 totals 12 residues. The germline V gene has CDR1 SQVTM and CDR2 ANQGSEA. The V segment lost 6 bases and the J segment 5 bases; nucleotides outside the gene matches: 2. The CDR3 protein is CSVIAGGDTQYF. In DNA form, the CDR3 reads TGCAGCGTAATAGCGGGAGGAGATACGCAGTATTTT.

V gene TRBV4-3 combines with J gene TRBJ1-2, with 11 bases aligning to TRBD1. Unmatched junction bases numbered 9, after V lost 2 bases and J lost 4 bases. Germline V gene sequence: CDR1 LGHNA, CDR2 YSLEER. The CDR3 totals 17 residues. CDR3 nucleotide sequence: TGCGCCAGCAGCCAACACGGGACAGGGGGTATTGCCTATGGCTACACCTTC. Amino acid sequence: CASSQHGTGGIAYGYTF.

This sequence joins TRBV18 and TRBJ2-7, with 10 bases matching TRBD2. The CDR3 runs 16 residues. Trimming took 3 bases from V and 4 from J; bases not matched to a gene: 9. Germline V CDR1 and CDR2: KGHSH, LQKENI. CDR3 coding DNA: TGTGCCAGCTCACCGAGGTTCGGGACTAGCGCTTACGAGCAGTACTTC. Translation gives CASSPRFGTSAYEQYF.

Concerning this clone: Other DNA sequences in this sample translate to the same CDR3. This chain joins TRBV9 and TRBJ2-5, with D maybe TRBD1 (5 bases). Trimming pared 0 bases from V and 1 base from J, leaving 7 bases between. Germline lookup yields CDR1 SGDLS and CDR2 YYNGEE. This CDR3 region has 14 residues. The CDR3 protein is CASSVGGLQETQYF. The CDR3 nucleotides read TGTGCCAGCAGCGTAGGGGGCCTCCAAGAGACCCAGTACTTC.

The chain carries TRBV19 and TRBJ2-5, with D tentatively TRBD2 (7 bases). CDR1 is LNHDA, CDR2 SQIVND, per germline (reference sequence). The CDR3 is 13 residues long. The V end lost 6 bases, the J end lost 5 bases, and 13 bases lay between the germline ends. CDR3 sequence reads: CASRRGGRETQYF. CDR3 DNA: TGTGCCAGTAGAAGGGGGGGCCGGGAGACCCAGTACTTC.

The chain has TRBV29-1 and TRBJ1-1; D remains unclear. This CDR3 is 14 amino acids long. The germline V gene has CDR1 SQVTM and CDR2 ANQGSEA. Trimming took off 1 base at V and 4 bases at J, with 13 bases between the two ends. The CDR3 loop is CSVEVRGVGTEAFF. CDR3 in DNA: TGCAGCGTTGAAGTCCGGGGTGTGGGCACTGAAGCTTTCTTT.

The chain recombines TRBV10-3 with TRBJ2-3; D is unclear. V was clipped by 5 bases and J by 3 bases, with 9 bases between them. Germline CDR1 ENHRY, CDR2 SYGVKD. This CDR3 spans 13 amino acids. CDR3 in DNA: TGTGCCATCAGTATGTCAGGAACAGATACGCAGTATTTT. Translating it yields CAISMSGTDTQYF.

This clone showed up just a few times. V and J are TRBV7-9 and TRBJ1-6; 9 nucleotides match TRBD1. From germline, CDR1 is SEHNR and CDR2 FQNEAQ (reference sequence). V was clipped by 5 bases and J by 15 bases; unmatched bases: 17. CDR3 length equals 16 residues. CDR3 nucleotide sequence: TGTGCCAGCAGCCCCAGAGCCCCGGGACAGGGTGGACACCTCCACTTT. It encodes CASSPRAPGQGGHLHF.

The rearrangement joins TRBV2 to TRBJ1-3; a possible D gene is TRBD1 (6 bases). The CDR3 length is 14 residues. Germline assignment: CDR1 SNHLY and CDR2 FYNNEI. Trimming removed 0 bases at V and 10 bases at J, with 13 bases between. CDR3 bases: TGTGCCAGCAGTGAAGCGGACAGTCACGGGACCATATATTTT. Translation gives CASSEADSHGTIYF.

Notes on this clone: An end of the junction does not agree with germline; a read error may underlie this. The CDR3 here is CASSLAGRQFGAGF. Here the CDR3 DNA reads TGTGCCAGCAGCTTAGCAGGCCGGCAGTTTGGGGCAGGGTTT. The rearrangement joins TRBV7-2 to TRBJ1-1; tentative D call: TRBD1 (5 bases). Germline V gives CDR1 SGHTA, CDR2 FQGNSA. CDR3 length equals 14 residues.

Written as DNA, the CDR3 is TGTGCCAGCAGCCCCTTCACGGGCAGGGACAATGAGCAGTTCTTC. It yields the protein CASSPFTGRDNEQFF. The J gene is TRBJ2-1, the V gene TRBV11-3; a weak D match, TRBD1 (5 bases). Trimming left V 5 bases short and J 5 bases short, with 16 bases between. Per the germline V gene, CDR1 is SGHNT and CDR2 is YENEEA. CDR3 length: 15 residues.

The rearrangement uses TRBV9 and TRBJ2-1; D is possibly TRBD2 (6 bases). Germline lookup yields CDR1 SGDLS and CDR2 YYNGEE. Trimming pared 3 bases from V and 8 bases from J, leaving 6 bases between. The CDR3 extends over 11 amino acids. The CDR3: CASSAGDEQFF. The CDR3, as DNA: TGTGCCAGCAGCGCGGGGGATGAGCAGTTCTTC.

The CDR3: CASSVVGTSGSAGELFF. DNA for the CDR3: TGTGCCAGCAGCGTAGTTGGGACTAGCGGGAGCGCCGGGGAGCTGTTTTTT. V gene TRBV9 combines with J gene TRBJ2-2; TRBD2 agrees at 14 bases. Germline values: CDR1 SGDLS, CDR2 YYNGEE. The J segment lost 6 bases and the V segment lost 0 bases, leaving 4 bases of the junction unmatched. The CDR3 has 17 amino acids. Using reference TRBV9 and TRBJ2-2 for the parts outside the CDR3, the full variable domain is DSGVTQTPKHLITATGQRVTLRCSPRSGDLSVYWYQQSLDQGLQFLIQYYNGEERAKGNILERFSAQQFPDLHSELNLSSLELGDSALYFCASSVVGTSGSAGELFFGEGSRLTVL.

The chain joins TRBV7-6 to TRBJ2-3, with D possibly being TRBD1 (5 bases). Deletions cut 2 bases from V and 2 bases from J, with 8 bases between. CDR1 and CDR2 from the germline V gene are SGHVS and FNYEAQ. The CDR3 is 14 residues long. The chain's CDR3 is CASSLRTNTDTQYF. CDR3 nucleotides: TGTGCCAGCAGCTTAAGGACAAACACAGATACGCAGTATTTT.

The chain couples TRBV5-5 to TRBJ2-5; D remains unclear. V was trimmed by 1 base and J by 1 base, leaving 8 bases between them. The CDR3 covers 14 residues. Germline assignment: CDR1 SGHKS and CDR2 YYEKEE (reference sequence). DNA of the CDR3: TGTGCCAGCAGCTTGTTATCTTTCCAAGAGACCCAGTACTTC. Its protein is CASSLLSFQETQYF.

The gene calls are TRBV11-2 and TRBJ2-7, with 12 bases lining up with TRBD2. V lost 3 bases and J lost 7; bases outside the gene matches: 10. CDR1 is SGHAT and CDR2 is FQNNGV in the germline V gene. This CDR3 spans 16 amino acids. This CDR3 reads CASSFGASGRAREQYF. For the CDR3, the DNA is TGTGCCAGCAGCTTCGGGGCTAGCGGGAGGGCCAGGGAGCAGTACTTC. Filled out from reference TRBV11-2 and TRBJ2-7, the complete variable domain reads EAGVAQSPRYKIIEKRQSVAFWCNPISGHATLYWYQQILGQGPKLLIQFQNNGVVDDSQLPKDRFSAERLKGVDSTLKIQPAKLEDSAVYLCASSFGASGRAREQYFGPGTRLTVT.

The V call is TRBV9, the J call TRBJ2-1; 7 nucleotides line up with TRBD2. Germline V gives CDR1 SGDLS, CDR2 YYNGEE. V dropped 0 bases and J dropped 5; count of bases not matched to a gene: 5. CDR3 length: 15 amino acids. CDR3 sequence reads: CASSVGLARDNEQFF. As DNA, the CDR3 is TGTGCCAGCAGCGTAGGACTAGCCCGAGACAATGAGCAGTTCTTC.

The chain links TRBV10-3 to TRBJ2-7; 7 nucleotides align to TRBD2. Per germline, CDR1 ENHRY and CDR2 SYGVKD. This CDR3 has 12 amino acids. V lost 11 bases to trimming and J lost 7 bases; unmatched junction nucleotides: 11. As DNA, the CDR3 is TGTGCCGCTGGGGGAGGGCCTGAAGAGCAGTACTTC. Its translation: CAAGGGPEEQYF.

The chain has TRBV19 and TRBJ1-1, with D possibly being TRBD1 (5 bases). The CDR3 totals 21 residues. Between the trimmed V and J ends, which lost 1 base and 0 bases, there was a span of 27 bases. CDR1 is LNHDA and CDR2 is SQIVND in the germline V gene (reference sequence). The CDR3 spells CASSIGTTLGSAGPMNTEAFF. The CDR3 DNA follows: TGTGCCAGTAGTATAGGGACGACTTTAGGCAGCGCGGGGCCAATGAACACTGAAGCTTTCTTT.

The genes are TRBV19 and TRBJ1-5, with D possibly TRBD1 on 5 matching bases. This CDR3 region has 14 residues. The germline V gene has CDR1 LNHDA and CDR2 SQIVND (reference sequence). Trimming cost V 6 bases and J 6 bases, with 15 bases left between them. The CDR3 sequence: CASREGLSGQPQHF. The CDR3 nucleotides are TGTGCCAGTAGGGAGGGACTCAGCGGTCAGCCCCAGCATTTT.

As for this clone: A junction boundary mismatches the germline segment, possibly from a read error. The rearrangement joins TRBV5-5 to TRBJ1-6; D is possibly TRBD1 (5 bases). CDR3 length: 15 residues. Germline lookup yields CDR1 SGHKS and CDR2 YYEKEE (reference sequence). The CDR3 is CASSQDPTDKSPLHF. The CDR3 coding sequence is TGTGCCAGCAGTCAAGATCCGACAGATAAATCACCCCTCCACTTT.

This chain links TRBV4-2 with TRBJ2-4; D gene ambiguous. The CDR3 is 14 residues long. Germline V CDR1 and CDR2: LGHNA, YNFKEQ. V was trimmed by 0 bases and J by 1 base, leaving 4 bases between them. The chain's CDR3 is CASSQDSAKNIQYF. CDR3 DNA: TGTGCCAGCAGCCAAGATTCGGCCAAAAACATTCAGTACTTC.

The chain employs TRBV10-3 and TRBJ1-5; TRBD1 matches at 7 bases. Trimming removed 6 bases from V and 9 bases from J; junction bases left unmatched: 8. CDR1 is ENHRY and CDR2 is SYGVKD in the germline V gene. CDR3 length equals 13 residues. The CDR3 loop is CAISLDRASPQHF. CDR3 nucleotide sequence: TGTGCCATCAGCCTTGACAGGGCTTCGCCCCAGCATTTT.

V is TRBV5-4 and J is TRBJ1-2; maybe TRBD1 (5 bases). The CDR3 runs 15 residues. CDR1 is SGHNT, CDR2 YYREEE, per germline (reference sequence). V was cut by 0 bases and J by 3 bases, with 12 bases left in between. The CDR3 spells CASSLGPGGDYGYTF. CDR3 in DNA: TGTGCCAGCAGCTTGGGCCCCGGGGGGGACTATGGCTACACCTTC.